This T cell receptor beta chain was captured in a study of blood T cell repertoires in COVID-19. Method: immunoSEQ multiplex PCR; TCRdb's copy keeps in-frame clones and lacks some. There are roughly 200,000 clones in the sample; more than 80% occur only once, and approximately 8% lies in the top ten. CDR3 size: 13 residues. Trimming left V 4 bases short and J 6 bases short, with 11 bases between. Germline CDR1 reads SGHTS; CDR2 reads YDEGEE. The TCR was taken from a woman older than 75 with COVID-19, enrolled during active disease. Sequencing used peripheral blood. This rearrangement joins TRBV5-8 to TRBJ2-1; no reliable D call. The CDR3 sequence is CASSRHGINEQFF. The DNA for the CDR3 is TGTGCCAGCAGCAGACACGGTATCAATGAGCAGTTCTTC.